Listed below are T cell receptor beta chains from one sample, sequenced in a study of blood T cells in healthy people across ages. A single record per CDR3 protein comes from TCRdb applying MiXCR to the 5' RACE reads. The data hold about 1.4 million distinct CDR3 sequences, with roughly 60% observed a single time. The sequenced sample consisted of blood. All receptors derive from a man between 18 and 35 years old in good health. The CDR3 runs from the conserved cysteine through the conserved F or W. The D gene is left open where the match is weak. Not every row has a clone size; where given, it reads once, few, many or a size class.

D gene: -
J gene: TRBJ1-2
clone size: -
V gene: TRBV6-5
CDR3 protein: CASSPHRAGGYTF
CDR3 DNA: TGTGCCAGCAGTCCCCACAGGGCTGGGGGCTACACCTTC

D gene: TRBD2
J gene: TRBJ2-5
clone size: -
V gene: TRBV6-1
CDR3 protein: CASSGRLAGGVYQETQYF
CDR3 DNA: TGTGCCAGCAGCGGGAGACTAGCGGGAGGGGTGTACCAAGAGACCCAGTACTTC

D gene: -
J gene: TRBJ2-6
clone size: -
V gene: TRBV7-6
CDR3 protein: CASSLDYSDSGANVLTF
CDR3 DNA: TGTGCCAGCAGCTTAGATTACAGCGACTCTGGGGCCAACGTCCTGACTTTC

D gene: -
J gene: TRBJ2-1
clone size: -
V gene: TRBV6-5
CDR3 protein: CASSYSGTVNEQFF
CDR3 DNA: TGTGCCAGCAGTTACTCGGGGACTGTTAATGAGCAGTTCTTC

D gene: -
J gene: TRBJ2-2
clone size: -
V gene: TRBV4-1
CDR3 protein: CASSPSGRGDGELFF
CDR3 DNA: TGCGCCAGCAGCCCCTCAGGCAGGGGGGACGGGGAGCTGTTTTTT

D gene: -
J gene: TRBJ2-7
clone size: few
V gene: TRBV20-1
CDR3 protein: CSAIHSYEQYF
CDR3 DNA: TGCAGTGCTATTCACAGCTACGAGCAGTACTTC

D gene: -
J gene: TRBJ1-6
clone size: -
V gene: TRBV15
CDR3 protein: CATSRDGAYNSPLHF
CDR3 DNA: TGTGCCACCAGCAGAGATGGAGCCTATAATTCACCCCTCCACTTT

D gene: -
J gene: TRBJ2-3
clone size: -
V gene: TRBV7-9
CDR3 protein: CASSLALGSDTQYF
CDR3 DNA: TGTGCCAGCAGCTTAGCCCTAGGGTCAGATACGCAGTATTTT

D gene: -
J gene: TRBJ2-7
clone size: -
V gene: TRBV4-2
CDR3 protein: CASSHGSKGKQYF
CDR3 DNA: TGTGCCAGCAGCCATGGTAGCAAGGGGAAGCAGTACTTC

D gene: -
J gene: TRBJ2-7
clone size: -
V gene: TRBV20-1
CDR3 protein: CSAIRLPLFYEQYF
CDR3 DNA: TGCAGTGCGATTAGACTACCTCTGTTCTACGAGCAGTACTTC

D gene: -
J gene: TRBJ2-7
clone size: once
V gene: TRBV6-2/TRBV6-3
CDR3 protein: CASTYRTVGTPEYEQYF
CDR3 DNA: TGTGCCAGCACTTATCGTACCGTCGGAACTCCCGAGTACGAGCAGTACTTC

D gene: -
J gene: TRBJ2-3
clone size: -
V gene: TRBV7-2
CDR3 protein: CASSSQEGSRDTQYF
CDR3 DNA: TGTGCCAGCAGCTCTCAAGAGGGGAGTAGAGATACGCAGTATTTT

D gene: -
J gene: TRBJ2-1
clone size: few
V gene: TRBV4-1
CDR3 protein: CASSQVATTNEQFF
CDR3 DNA: TGCGCCAGCAGCCAAGTGGCCACCACCAATGAGCAGTTCTTC

D gene: -
J gene: TRBJ2-1
clone size: -
V gene: TRBV3-1
CDR3 protein: CASSQAERDNEQFF
CDR3 DNA: TGTGCCAGCAGCCAAGCGGAGCGAGACAATGAGCAGTTCTTC

D gene: -
J gene: TRBJ2-3
clone size: -
V gene: TRBV21-1
CDR3 protein: CASSRNLAMVADTQYF
CDR3 DNA: TGTGCCAGCAGCAGAAACCTAGCGATGGTCGCAGATACGCAGTATTTT

D gene: -
J gene: TRBJ2-5
clone size: once
V gene: TRBV4-1
CDR3 protein: CAGSQIGVGPRETQYF
CDR3 DNA: TGCGCCGGCAGCCAGATAGGAGTAGGCCCCCGGGAGACCCAGTACTTC

D gene: TRBD1
J gene: TRBJ1-2
clone size: -
V gene: TRBV7-2
CDR3 protein: CASSSTGGRSYGYTF
CDR3 DNA: TGTGCCAGCAGTTCTACAGGGGGCCGGTCCTATGGCTACACCTTC